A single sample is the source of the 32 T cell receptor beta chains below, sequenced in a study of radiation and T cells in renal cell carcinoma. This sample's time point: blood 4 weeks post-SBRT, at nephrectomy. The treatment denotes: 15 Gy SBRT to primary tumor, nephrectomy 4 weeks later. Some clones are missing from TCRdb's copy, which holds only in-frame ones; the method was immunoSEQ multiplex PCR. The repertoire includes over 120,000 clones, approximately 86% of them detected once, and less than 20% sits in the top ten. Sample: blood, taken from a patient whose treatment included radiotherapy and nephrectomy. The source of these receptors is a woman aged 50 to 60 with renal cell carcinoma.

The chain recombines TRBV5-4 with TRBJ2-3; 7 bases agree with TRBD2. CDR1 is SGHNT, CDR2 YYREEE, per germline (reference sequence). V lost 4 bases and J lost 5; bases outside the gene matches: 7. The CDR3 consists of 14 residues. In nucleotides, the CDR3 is TGTGCCAGCAGCGTCGGACTAGAGCAAGATACGCAGTATTTT. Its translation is CASSVGLEQDTQYF. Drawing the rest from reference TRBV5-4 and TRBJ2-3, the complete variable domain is ETGVTQSPTHLIKTRGQQVTLRCSSQSGHNTVSWYQQALGQGPQFIFQYYREEENGRGNFPPRFSGLQFPNYSSELNVNALELDDSALYLCASSVGLEQDTQYFGPGTRLTVL.

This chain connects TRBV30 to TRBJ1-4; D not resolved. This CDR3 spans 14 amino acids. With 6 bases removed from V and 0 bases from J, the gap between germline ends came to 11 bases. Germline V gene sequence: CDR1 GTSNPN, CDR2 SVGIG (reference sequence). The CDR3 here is CACPKESTNEKLFF. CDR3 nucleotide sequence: TGTGCCTGCCCGAAGGAGTCAACTAATGAAAAACTGTTTTTT.

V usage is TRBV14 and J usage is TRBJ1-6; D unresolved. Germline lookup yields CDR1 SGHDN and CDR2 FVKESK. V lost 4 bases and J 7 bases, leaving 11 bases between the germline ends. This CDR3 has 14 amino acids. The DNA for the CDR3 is TGTGCCAGCAGCCGGGCGGCAGAGAATTCACCCCTCCACTTT. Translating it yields CASSRAAENSPLHF.

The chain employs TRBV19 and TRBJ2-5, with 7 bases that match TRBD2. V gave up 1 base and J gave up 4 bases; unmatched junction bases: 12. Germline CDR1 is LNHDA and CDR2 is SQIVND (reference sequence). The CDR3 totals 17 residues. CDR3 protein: CASSIGGPGLVRETQYF. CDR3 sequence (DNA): TGTGCCAGTAGTATAGGGGGACCAGGACTAGTGCGAGAGACCCAGTACTTC.

The CDR3 sequence is CASSLAGPNYGYTF. As DNA, the CDR3 is TGTGCCAGCAGCTTGGCCGGGCCTAACTATGGCTACACCTTC. The chain couples TRBV5-6 to TRBJ1-2; no reliable D call. Looked up from germline, CDR1 is SGHDT and CDR2 is YYEEEE. V lost 0 bases, J lost 0 bases, and 6 bases lay in between. The CDR3 consists of 14 residues.

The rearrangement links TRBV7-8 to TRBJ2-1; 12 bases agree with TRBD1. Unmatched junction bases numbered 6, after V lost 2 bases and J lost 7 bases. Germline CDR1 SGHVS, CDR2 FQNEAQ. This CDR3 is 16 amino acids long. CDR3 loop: CASSLMGQGAGNEQFF. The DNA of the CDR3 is TGTGCCAGCAGCTTAATGGGACAGGGGGCAGGAAATGAGCAGTTCTTC.

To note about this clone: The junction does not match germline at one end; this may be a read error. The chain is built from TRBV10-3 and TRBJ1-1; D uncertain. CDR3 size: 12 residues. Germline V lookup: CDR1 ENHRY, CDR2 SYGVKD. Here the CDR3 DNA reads TGTGCCATCAGTGCTCCGTCCGGGTTTAATGTCTTT. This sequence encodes CAISAPSGFNVF.

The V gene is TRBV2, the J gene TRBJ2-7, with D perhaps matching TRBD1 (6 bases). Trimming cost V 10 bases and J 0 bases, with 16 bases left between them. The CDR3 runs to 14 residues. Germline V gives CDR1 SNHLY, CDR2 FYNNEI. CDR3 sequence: CATHRGQTSYEQYF. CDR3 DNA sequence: TGTGCCACCCACCGCGGACAGACCTCCTACGAGCAGTACTTC.

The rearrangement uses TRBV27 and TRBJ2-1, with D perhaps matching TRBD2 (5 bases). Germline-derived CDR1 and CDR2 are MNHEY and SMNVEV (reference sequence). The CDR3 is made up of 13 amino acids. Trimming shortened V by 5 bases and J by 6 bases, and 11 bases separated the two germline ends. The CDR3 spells CASSLLVGNEQFF. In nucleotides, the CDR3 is TGTGCCAGCAGTCTACTAGTGGGCAATGAGCAGTTCTTC.

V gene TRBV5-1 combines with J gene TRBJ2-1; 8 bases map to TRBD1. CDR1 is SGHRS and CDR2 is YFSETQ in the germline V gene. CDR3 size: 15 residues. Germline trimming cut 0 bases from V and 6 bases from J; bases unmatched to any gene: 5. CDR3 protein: CASSLAQGVLNEQFF. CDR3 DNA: TGCGCCAGCAGCTTGGCACAGGGGGTACTCAATGAGCAGTTCTTC.

The CDR3 nucleotides are TGTGCCAGCAGTCTGCAGACAGGACCTGGAAACACCATATATTTT. Translation: CASSLQTGPGNTIYF. V and J are TRBV2 and TRBJ1-3, with D perhaps TRBD1 (6 bases). V was cut by 5 bases and J by 2 bases, with 13 bases left in between. Germline CDR1 is SNHLY and CDR2 is FYNNEI. CDR3 size: 15 residues.

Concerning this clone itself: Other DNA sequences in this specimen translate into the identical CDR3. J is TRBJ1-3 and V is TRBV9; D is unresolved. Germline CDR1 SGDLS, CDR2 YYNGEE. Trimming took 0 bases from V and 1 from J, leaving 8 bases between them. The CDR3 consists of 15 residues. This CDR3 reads CASSVGGSSGNTIYF. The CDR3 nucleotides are TGTGCCAGCAGCGTAGGAGGCTCATCTGGAAACACCATATATTTT.

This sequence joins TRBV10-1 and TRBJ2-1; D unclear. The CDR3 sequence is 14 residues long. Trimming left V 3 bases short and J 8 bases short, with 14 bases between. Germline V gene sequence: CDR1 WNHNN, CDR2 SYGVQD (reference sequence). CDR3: CASSEAGIGDEQFF. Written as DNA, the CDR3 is TGCGCCAGCAGTGAAGCAGGAATCGGCGATGAGCAGTTCTTC.

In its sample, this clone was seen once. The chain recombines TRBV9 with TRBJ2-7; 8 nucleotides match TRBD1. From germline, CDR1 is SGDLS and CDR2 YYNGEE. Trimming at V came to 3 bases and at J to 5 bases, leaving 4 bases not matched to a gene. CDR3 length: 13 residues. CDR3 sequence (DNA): TGTGCCAGCAGCGGAAGGACAGGGCACGAGCAGTACTTC. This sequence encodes CASSGRTGHEQYF.

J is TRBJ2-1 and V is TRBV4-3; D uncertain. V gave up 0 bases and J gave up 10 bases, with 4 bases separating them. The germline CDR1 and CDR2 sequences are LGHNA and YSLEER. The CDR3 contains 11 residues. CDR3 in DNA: TGCGCCAGCAGCCAAGAAAGCGAGCAGTTCTTC. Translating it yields CASSQESEQFF.

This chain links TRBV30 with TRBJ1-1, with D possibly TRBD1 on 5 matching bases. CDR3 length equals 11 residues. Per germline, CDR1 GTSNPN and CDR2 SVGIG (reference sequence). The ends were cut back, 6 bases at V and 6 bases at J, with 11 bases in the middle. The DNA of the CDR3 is TGTGCCTGCCTAATGGGGGCTGAAGCTTTCTTT. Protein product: CACLMGAEAFF.

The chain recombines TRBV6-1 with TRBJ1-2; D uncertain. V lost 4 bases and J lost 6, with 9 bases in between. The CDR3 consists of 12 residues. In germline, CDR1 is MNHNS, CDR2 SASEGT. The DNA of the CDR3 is TGTGCCAGCAGTGCCACGAGGGATGGCTACACCTTC. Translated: CASSATRDGYTF.

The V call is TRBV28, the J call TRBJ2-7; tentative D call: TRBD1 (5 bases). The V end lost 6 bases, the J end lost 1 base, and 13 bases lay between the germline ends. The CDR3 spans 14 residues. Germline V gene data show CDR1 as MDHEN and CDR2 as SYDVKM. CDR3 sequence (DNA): TGTGCCAGCAGCTCAGGGTCCCCTTCCTACGAGCAGTACTTC. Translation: CASSSGSPSYEQYF.

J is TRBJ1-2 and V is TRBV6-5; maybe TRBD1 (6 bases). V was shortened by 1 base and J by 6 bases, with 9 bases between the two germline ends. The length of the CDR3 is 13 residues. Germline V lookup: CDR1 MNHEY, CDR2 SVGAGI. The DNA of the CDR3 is TGTGCCAGCAGTTACTGGGCAGGGGATGGCTACACCTTC. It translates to CASSYWAGDGYTF.

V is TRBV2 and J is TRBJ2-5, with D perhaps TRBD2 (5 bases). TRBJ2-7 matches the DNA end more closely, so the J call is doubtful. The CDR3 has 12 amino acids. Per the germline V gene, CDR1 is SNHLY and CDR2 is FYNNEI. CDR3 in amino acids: CASSEDFYEQYF. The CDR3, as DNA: TGTGCCAGCAGTGAGGACTTCTACGAGCAGTACTTC.

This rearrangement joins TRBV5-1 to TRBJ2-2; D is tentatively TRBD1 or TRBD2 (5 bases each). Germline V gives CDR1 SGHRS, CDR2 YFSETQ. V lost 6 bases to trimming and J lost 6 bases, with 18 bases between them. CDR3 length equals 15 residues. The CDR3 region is CASKLRDGTAGELFF. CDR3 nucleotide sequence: TGCGCCAGCAAGCTAAGGGACGGGACCGCCGGGGAGCTGTTTTTT.

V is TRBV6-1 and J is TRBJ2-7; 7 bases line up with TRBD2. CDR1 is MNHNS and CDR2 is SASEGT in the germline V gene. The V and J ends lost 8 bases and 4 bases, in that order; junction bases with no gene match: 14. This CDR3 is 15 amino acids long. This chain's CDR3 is CASGLRGGSWYEQYF. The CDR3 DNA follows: TGTGCCAGCGGGCTACGAGGCGGGAGTTGGTACGAGCAGTACTTC.

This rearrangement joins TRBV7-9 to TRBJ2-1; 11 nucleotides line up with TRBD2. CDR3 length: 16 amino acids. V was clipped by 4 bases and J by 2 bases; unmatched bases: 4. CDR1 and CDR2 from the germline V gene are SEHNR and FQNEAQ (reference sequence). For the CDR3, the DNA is TGTGCCAGCAGCTCGGGACTAGCGGTTACCTACAATGAGCAGTTCTTC. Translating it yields CASSSGLAVTYNEQFF. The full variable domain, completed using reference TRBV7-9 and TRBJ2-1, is DTGVSQNPRHKITKRGQNVTFRCDPISEHNRLYWYRQTLGQGPEFLTYFQNEAQLEKSRLLSDRFSAERPKGSFSTLEIQRTEQGDSAMYLCASSSGLAVTYNEQFFGPGTRLTVL.

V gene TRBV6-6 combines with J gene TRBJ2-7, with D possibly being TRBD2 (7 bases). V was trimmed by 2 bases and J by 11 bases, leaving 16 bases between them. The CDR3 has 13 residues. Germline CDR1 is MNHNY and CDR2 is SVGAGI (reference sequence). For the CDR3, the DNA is TGTGCCAGCAGTTACCGTCTAGAGGGGGGGGAGTACTTC. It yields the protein CASSYRLEGGEYF.

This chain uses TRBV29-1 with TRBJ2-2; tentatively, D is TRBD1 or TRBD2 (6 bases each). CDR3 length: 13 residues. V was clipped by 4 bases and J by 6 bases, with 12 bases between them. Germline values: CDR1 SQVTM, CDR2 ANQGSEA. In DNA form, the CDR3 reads TGCAGCGTTGCCCACGGGGGCCCCGGGGAGCTGTTTTTT. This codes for CSVAHGGPGELFF.

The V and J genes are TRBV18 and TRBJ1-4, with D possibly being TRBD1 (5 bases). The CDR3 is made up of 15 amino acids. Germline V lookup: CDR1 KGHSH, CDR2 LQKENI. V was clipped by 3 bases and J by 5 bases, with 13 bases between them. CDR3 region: CASSPTGAENEKLFF. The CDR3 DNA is TGTGCCAGCTCACCTACAGGAGCCGAGAATGAAAAACTGTTTTTT.

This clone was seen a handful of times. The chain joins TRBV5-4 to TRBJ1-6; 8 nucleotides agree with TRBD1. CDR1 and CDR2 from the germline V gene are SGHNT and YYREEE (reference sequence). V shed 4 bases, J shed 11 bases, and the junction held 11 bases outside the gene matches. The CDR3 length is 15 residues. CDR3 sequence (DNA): TGTGCCAGCAGCCTCCCGACAGGGGAGGGTCCACCCCTCCACTTT. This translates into CASSLPTGEGPPLHF.

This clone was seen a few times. CDR3 region: CASSLDTYYGYTF. The CDR3 DNA reads as TGTGCCAGCAGCTTGGACACCTACTATGGCTACACCTTC. The chain uses TRBV7-2 and TRBJ1-2; D possibly corresponds to TRBD1 (5 bases). The CDR3 loop spans 13 amino acids. V lost 3 bases, J lost 3 bases, and 8 bases lay in between. Germline V gives CDR1 SGHTA, CDR2 FQGNSA. Combining the CDR3 with reference TRBV7-2 and TRBJ1-2 gives the whole variable domain GAGVSQSPSNKVTEKGKDVELRCDPISGHTALYWYRQSLGQGLEFLIYFQGNSAPDKSGLPSDRFSAERTGGSVSTLTIQRTQQEDSAVYLCASSLDTYYGYTFGSGTRLTVV.

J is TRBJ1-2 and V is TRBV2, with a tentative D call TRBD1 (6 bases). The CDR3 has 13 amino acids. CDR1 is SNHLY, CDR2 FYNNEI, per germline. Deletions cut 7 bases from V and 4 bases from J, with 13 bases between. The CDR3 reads CASIRGRGYGYTF. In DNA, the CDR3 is TGTGCCAGCATAAGGGGCAGGGGCTATGGCTACACCTTC.

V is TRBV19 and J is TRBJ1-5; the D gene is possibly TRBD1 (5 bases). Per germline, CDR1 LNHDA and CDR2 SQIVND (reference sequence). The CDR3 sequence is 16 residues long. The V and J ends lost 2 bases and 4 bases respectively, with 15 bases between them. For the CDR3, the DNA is TGTGCCAGTAGTATATCGGGGACCTCAATAAATCAGCCCCAGCATTTT. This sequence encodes CASSISGTSINQPQHF. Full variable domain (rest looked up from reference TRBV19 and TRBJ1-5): DGGITQSPKYLFRKEGQNVTLSCEQNLNHDAMYWYRQDPGQGLRLIYYSQIVNDFQKGDIAEGYSVSREKKESFPLTVTSAQKNPTAFYLCASSISGTSINQPQHFGDGTRLSIL.

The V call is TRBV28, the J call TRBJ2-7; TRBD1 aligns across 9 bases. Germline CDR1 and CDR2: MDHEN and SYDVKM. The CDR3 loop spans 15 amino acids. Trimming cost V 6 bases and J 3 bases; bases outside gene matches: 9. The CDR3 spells CASRLGTGPSYEQYF. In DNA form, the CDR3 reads TGTGCCAGCAGACTCGGGACAGGGCCGAGCTACGAGCAGTACTTC.

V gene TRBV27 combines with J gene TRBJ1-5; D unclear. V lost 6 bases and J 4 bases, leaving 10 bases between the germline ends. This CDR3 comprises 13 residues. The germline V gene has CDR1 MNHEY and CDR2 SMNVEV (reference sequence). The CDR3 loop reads CASSLTLNQPQHF. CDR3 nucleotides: TGTGCCAGCAGCCTGACACTTAATCAGCCCCAGCATTTT.